This TCR beta chain was recovered during a study of blood T cell repertoires in COVID-19. Background on the study: Samples taken during acute and convalescent COVID-19 were collected in the United States, Italy and Spain. T cells, B-cell-depleted T cells, or PBMCs supplied cDNA or gDNA.

Original analysis: Reference gene primers were amplified, and this amplification served to estimate nucleated cell counts. Method: immunoSEQ multiplex PCR; TCRdb's copy keeps in-frame clones and lacks some. Clone size and V and J calls were adopted from that table, with D and trimming inferred from the DNA. Here the sample spans some 68,000 clones, 80% to 90% being singletons. The CDR3 consists of 15 residues. Per the germline V gene, CDR1 is SGHTA and CDR2 is FQGNSA. V lost 9 bases and J lost 8; bases outside the gene matches: 11. Sequenced sample: peripheral blood. The chain employs TRBV7-2 and TRBJ2-1; 12 positions agree with TRBD2. This clonotype was sampled from a man aged 45-65 years with acute or convalescent COVID-19. The CDR3 sequence: CASGGTSGLVHEQFF. CDR3 coding DNA: TGTGCCAGTGGGGGGACTAGCGGGTTAGTGCATGAGCAGTTCTTC.